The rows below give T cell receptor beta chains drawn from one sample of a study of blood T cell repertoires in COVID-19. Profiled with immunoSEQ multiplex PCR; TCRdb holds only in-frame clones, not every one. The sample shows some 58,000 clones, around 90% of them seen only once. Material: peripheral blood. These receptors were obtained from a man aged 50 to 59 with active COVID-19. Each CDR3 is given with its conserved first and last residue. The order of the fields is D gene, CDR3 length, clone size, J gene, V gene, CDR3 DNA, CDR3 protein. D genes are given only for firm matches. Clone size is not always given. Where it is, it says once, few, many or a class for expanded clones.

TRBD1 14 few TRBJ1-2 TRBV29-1 TGCAGCGTTGAAGGGGGGGACAGGGACTATGGCTACACCTTC CSVEGGDRDYGYTF
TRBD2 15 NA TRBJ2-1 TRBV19 TGTGCCAGTAGTCAAGCGGGAGGTGGGTACAATGAGCAGTTCTTC CASSQAGGGYNEQFF
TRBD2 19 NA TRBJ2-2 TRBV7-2 TGTGCCAGCAGCTTGGCCCGGCTAGCGGGGGGGCCGGGCACCGGGGAGCTGTTTTTT CASSLARLAGGPGTGELFF
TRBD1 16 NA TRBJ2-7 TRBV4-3 TGCGCCAGCAGCCAACCAGGGACAGGGGATTCCTACGAGCAGTACTTC CASSQPGTGDSYEQYF
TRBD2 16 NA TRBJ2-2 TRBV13 TGTGCCAGCAGCTTACTCCGGGGGGGCTTCACCGGGGAGCTGTTTTTT CASSLLRGGFTGELFF
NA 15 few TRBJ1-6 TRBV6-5 TGTGCCAGCAGTTACTCGACAGCCTATAATTCACCCCTCCACTTT CASSYSTAYNSPLHF
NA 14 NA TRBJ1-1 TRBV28 TGTGCCAGCAGCTCGAGGGCATTGAACACTGAAGCTTTCTTT CASSSRALNTEAFF
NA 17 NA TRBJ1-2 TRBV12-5 TGTGCTAGTGGTTTGGTATCTCTAGGGGCCCCTACTCAGGGCTACACCTTC CASGLVSLGAPTQGYTF
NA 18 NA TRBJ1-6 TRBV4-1 TGCGCCAGCAGCCTGGAATTACAGCGGAGCTCCTATAATTCACCCCTCCACTTT CASSLELQRSSYNSPLHF
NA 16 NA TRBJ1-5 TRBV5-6 TGTGCCAGCAGCTGGCGGGGGGGCGCCCAGAATCAGCCCCAGCATTTT CASSWRGGAQNQPQHF
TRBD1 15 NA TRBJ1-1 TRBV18 TGTGCCAGCTCACGGAACCGGGACAGGGGCACTGAAGCTTTCTTT CASSRNRDRGTEAFF
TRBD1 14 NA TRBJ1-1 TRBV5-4 TGTGCCAGCAGCTCCGGGACAGAGAACACTGAAGCTTTCTTT CASSSGTENTEAFF
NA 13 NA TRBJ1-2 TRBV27 TGTGCCACCTTTTCTCGGGAGCACTATGGCTACACCTTC CATFSREHYGYTF
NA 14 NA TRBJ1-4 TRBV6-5 TGTGCCAGCAGTTACTCCGGCGGAAATGAAAAACTGTTTTTT CASSYSGGNEKLFF
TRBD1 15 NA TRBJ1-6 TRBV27 TGTGCCAGCAGTCCCAACAGGGGGCGAGGTTCACCCCTCCACTTT CASSPNRGRGSPLHF
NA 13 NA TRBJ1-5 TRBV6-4 TGTGCCAGCAGCGTCGAGGTGAGGCAGCCCCAGCATTTT CASSVEVRQPQHF
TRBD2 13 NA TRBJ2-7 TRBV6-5 TGTGCCAGCACGGTCAGCGGGACTAGTGAGCAGTACTTC CASTVSGTSEQYF
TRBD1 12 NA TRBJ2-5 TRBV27 TGTGCCAGCAGGGACAGGGTCGAGACCCAGTACTTC CASRDRVETQYF
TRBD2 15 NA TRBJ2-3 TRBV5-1 TGCGCCAGCAGCCTAACGGGAGGGCCGGCAGATACGCAGTATTTT CASSLTGGPADTQYF
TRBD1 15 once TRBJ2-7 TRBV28 TGTGCCAGCAGCCTATTACAGGGGTCAGGTCGCGAGCAGTACTTC CASSLLQGSGREQYF
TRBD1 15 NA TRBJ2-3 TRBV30 TGTGCCTGGAAAAGGGGGCAGACGAGCACAGATACGCAGTATTTT CAWKRGQTSTDTQYF
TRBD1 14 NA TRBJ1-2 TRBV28 TGTGCCAGCAGTGCGCCCGGGACAGGAGTAATCTACACCTTC CASSAPGTGVIYTF
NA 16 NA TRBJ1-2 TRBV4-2 TGTGCCAGCAGCCAAGATGAGGCCCCGGCTAACTATGGCTACACCTTC CASSQDEAPANYGYTF
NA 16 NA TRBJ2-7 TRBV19 TGTGCCAGTAGTCGAATAGGACGGAGGACTTCCTACGAGCAGTACTTC CASSRIGRRTSYEQYF
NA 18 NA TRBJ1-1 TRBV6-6 TGTGCCAGCAGTCCTGCTGGGCAGGGATTCGGGTTCGGCACTGAAGCTTTCTTT CASSPAGQGFGFGTEAFF
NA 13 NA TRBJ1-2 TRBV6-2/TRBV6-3 TGTGCCAGCAGCCCTCAGGGGAACTATGGCTACACCTTC CASSPQGNYGYTF
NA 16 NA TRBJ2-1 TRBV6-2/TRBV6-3 TGTGCCAGCAGTTACCTGGGGCAGATGGTCAACAATGAGCAGTTCTTC CASSYLGQMVNNEQFF
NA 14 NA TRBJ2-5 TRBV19 TGTGCCAGTAGTAGACTCAGGGCCGGGGAGACCCAGTACTTC CASSRLRAGETQYF
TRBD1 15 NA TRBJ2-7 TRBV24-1 TGTGCCACCAGTGACCCCAGGGGGCCGACCTACGAGCAGTACTTC CATSDPRGPTYEQYF
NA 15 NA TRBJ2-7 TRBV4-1 TGCGCCAGCAGCCAGGGTGACAAAAACTCCTACGAGCAGTACTTC CASSQGDKNSYEQYF
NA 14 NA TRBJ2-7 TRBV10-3 TGTGCCATCAGTGAGTCAGGAGGGAATTACGAGCAGTACTTC CAISESGGNYEQYF
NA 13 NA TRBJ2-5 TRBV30 TGTGCCTGGAGTGTGAACCGGCAAGAGACCCAGTACTTC CAWSVNRQETQYF
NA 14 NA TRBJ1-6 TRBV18 TGTGCCAGCTCACAAGGGGGGGGTAATTCACCCCTCCACTTT CASSQGGGNSPLHF
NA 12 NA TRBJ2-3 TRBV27 TGTGCCAGCAAAACCCCAGGAGATACGCAGTATTTT CASKTPGDTQYF
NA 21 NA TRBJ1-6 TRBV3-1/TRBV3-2 TGTGCCAGCAGCCAGATCCCTCCGCGGGGTCCAGGTACCTCCTATAATTCACCCCTCCACTTT CASSQIPPRGPGTSYNSPLHF
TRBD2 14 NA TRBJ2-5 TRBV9 TGTGCCAGCGGGCGGGGGGGCACAACCGAGACCCAGTACTTC CASGRGGTTETQYF
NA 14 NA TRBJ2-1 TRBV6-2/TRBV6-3 TGTGCCAGCAGTTACTCGATTCTGAGGGCGGTTTGGTTCTTC CASSYSILRAVWFF
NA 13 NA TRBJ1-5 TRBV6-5 TGTGCCAGTTCAGTGGCGGTTGATCAGCCCCAGCATTTT CASSVAVDQPQHF
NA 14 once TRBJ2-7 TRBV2 TGTGCCAGCACGACAGGTGAAGGGGCTTACGAGCAGTACTTC CASTTGEGAYEQYF
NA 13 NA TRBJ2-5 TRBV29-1 TGCAGCCAGGCGGCAGGGGTTAGGGAGACCCAGTACTTC CSQAAGVRETQYF
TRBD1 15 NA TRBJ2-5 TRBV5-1 TGCGCCAGCAGCTTGTTGACAGGGGCCGAACAGACCCAGTACTTC CASSLLTGAEQTQYF
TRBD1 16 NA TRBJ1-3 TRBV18 TGTGCCAGCTCACCGGGACAGGGCATCTCTGGAAACACCATATATTTT CASSPGQGISGNTIYF
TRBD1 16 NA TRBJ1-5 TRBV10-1 TGCGCCAGCAGTGACCGGACAGGGGTGACCAATCAGCCCCAGCATTTT CASSDRTGVTNQPQHF
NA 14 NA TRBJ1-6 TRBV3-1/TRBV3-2 TGTGCCAGCAGCCCAGGAGGGGCGAATTCACCCCTCCACTTT CASSPGGANSPLHF
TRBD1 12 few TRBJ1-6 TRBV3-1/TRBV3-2 TGTGCCACCGGGACAGGGGATTCACCCCTCCACTTT CATGTGDSPLHF
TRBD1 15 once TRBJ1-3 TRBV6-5 TGTGCCAGCAGTTTTGACAGGGTCTCTGGAAACACCATATATTTT CASSFDRVSGNTIYF
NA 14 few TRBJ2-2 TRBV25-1 TGTGCCAGCAGTCCCGACAGGACTACCGGGGAGCTGTTTTTT CASSPDRTTGELFF
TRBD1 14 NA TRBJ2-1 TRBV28 TGTGCCAGCAGGTGGGACAGGGGATACAATGAGCAGTTCTTC CASRWDRGYNEQFF
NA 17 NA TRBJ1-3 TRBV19 TGTGCCAGTAGTGCCTACGCGCCAGGGCCAGCTGGAAACACCATATATTTT CASSAYAPGPAGNTIYF
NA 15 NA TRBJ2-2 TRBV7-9 TGTGCCAGCAGTCCCTCCGGGACTGGGGCCGGGGAGCTGTTTTTT CASSPSGTGAGELFF
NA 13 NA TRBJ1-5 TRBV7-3 TGTGCCAGCAGCTTAGACAGAGATCAGCCCCAGCATTTT CASSLDRDQPQHF
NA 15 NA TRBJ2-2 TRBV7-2 TGTGCCAGCAGCTCCCCAACAGAGAACACCGGGGAGCTGTTTTTT CASSSPTENTGELFF
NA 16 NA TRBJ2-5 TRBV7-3 TGTGCCAGCAGCTTAGGAAGGGGATTGAGCCAAGAGACCCAGTACTTC CASSLGRGLSQETQYF
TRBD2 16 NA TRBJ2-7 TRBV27 TGTGCCAGCAGTCTTACCGGGACTAGCGGGATTGGCGAGCAGTACTTC CASSLTGTSGIGEQYF
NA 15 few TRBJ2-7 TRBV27 TGTGCCAGCAGCCACGGGTTCGGCCCCCCGAGTGAGCAGTACTTC CASSHGFGPPSEQYF
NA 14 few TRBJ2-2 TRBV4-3 TGCGCCAGCAGTCACAGGTTACAACCCTGGGAGCTGTTTTTT CASSHRLQPWELFF
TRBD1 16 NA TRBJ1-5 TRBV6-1 TGTGCCAGCAGTGCCGGGACAGGGGGCTTGAGTCAGCCCCAGCATTTT CASSAGTGGLSQPQHF
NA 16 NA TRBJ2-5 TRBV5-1 TGCGCCAGCAGCTTGGGGGCAGCCAGTGGCCAAGAGACCCAGTACTTC CASSLGAASGQETQYF